This TCR beta chain was profiled in a study of blood T cell repertoires in COVID-19. Sequencing used immunoSEQ multiplex PCR; TCRdb keeps in-frame clones, though not all of them. The table has about half a million clones, roughly 85% seen once. The CDR3 runs to 14 residues. Germline V gene sequence: CDR1 SGHTA, CDR2 FQGTGA. Trimming removed 2 bases at V and 3 bases at J, with 9 bases between. The TCR sequence derives from a human donor in a cohort sampled during active COVID-19. V usage is TRBV7-3 and J usage is TRBJ2-3; perhaps TRBD1 as D (6 bases). Sequencing was performed on peripheral blood. CDR3 sequence (DNA): TGTGCCAGCAGCTTAGCAACAGGGACAGATACGCAGTATTTT. The encoded protein is CASSLATGTDTQYF.